Many counts were recorded for the clone carrying this T cell receptor (beta chain). This specimen belongs to a study of T cells of healthy individuals. TCRdb passed the 5' RACE reads through MiXCR, listing each CDR3 protein once. Of about 96,000 distinct CDR3 sequences in the sample, 17% are singletons; the top ten hold roughly 6.2%. The germline V gene encodes CDR1 SEHNR and CDR2 FQNEAQ (reference sequence). The germline V and J ends were trimmed by 2 bases and 6 bases, with 5 bases remaining between them. The CDR3 is made up of 12 amino acids. The rearrangement joins TRBV7-9 to TRBJ2-1; no definite D call. The TCR comes from a human donor in good health. CDR3 sequence: CASSLTGNEQFF. The DNA for the CDR3 is TGTGCCAGCAGCTTAACCGGCAATGAGCAGTTCTTC.